The 14 T cell receptor beta chains listed next were all sequenced from one sample in a study of cytomegalovirus exposure and HLA in healthy donors. Primers for the PCR totalled 60 Vbeta and 13 Jbeta. TCRdb keeps only in-frame clones here, not all; method: immunoSEQ multiplex PCR. The sample has some 150,000 clones; around three quarters are singletons. Sequencing used PBMCs. The receptors shown here come from a woman in her 30s in good health and CMV-seropositive.

This clone was seen a few times. J is TRBJ1-1 and V is TRBV4-3, with a tentative D call TRBD1 (6 bases). Germline V CDR1 and CDR2: LGHNA, YSLEER. The germline V and J ends were trimmed by 2 bases and 5 bases, with 12 bases remaining between them. The CDR3 covers 14 residues. The CDR3 nucleotides read TGCGCCAGCAGCCAACAGGGGAGGGGAACTGAAGCTTTCTTT. Encoded protein: CASSQQGRGTEAFF.

V usage is TRBV11-2 and J usage is TRBJ1-2; 11 bases agree with TRBD1. The V gene's germline CDR1 is SGHAT and CDR2 FQNNGV. V shed 3 bases and J 5 bases; nucleotides not matched to a gene: 8. CDR3 length: 16 amino acids. The CDR3 here is CASSLSAGTGGYGYTF. The CDR3 DNA reads as TGTGCCAGCAGCTTGTCAGCAGGGACAGGGGGATATGGCTACACCTTC.

This chain joins TRBV6-6 and TRBJ2-2, with 12 bases matching TRBD2. V dropped 6 bases and J dropped 7; count of bases not matched to a gene: 9. CDR1 is MNHNY, CDR2 SVGAGI, per germline (reference sequence). The CDR3 is 16 residues long. CDR3 loop: CASSHRLAGAGGELFF. In DNA form, the CDR3 reads TGTGCCAGCAGCCACAGACTAGCGGGGGCGGGCGGGGAGCTGTTTTTT.

The gene calls are TRBV2 and TRBJ1-6, with 7 bases aligning to TRBD1. J gave up 7 bases and V 7 bases, and 4 bases lay outside the gene matches. The CDR3 is made up of 13 amino acids. Germline V gives CDR1 SNHLY, CDR2 FYNNEI. Here the CDR3 DNA reads TGTGCCAGCAAAACAGGGGAGAATTCACCCCTCCACTTT. Protein sequence: CASKTGENSPLHF.

This rearrangement joins TRBV25-1 to TRBJ1-2; no clear D. V shed 3 bases and J shed 7 bases, with 12 bases lying between them. The length of the CDR3 is 13 residues. Germline CDR1 is MGHDK and CDR2 is SYGVNS. CDR3 region: CASSDAGSGGYTF. The DNA for the CDR3 is TGTGCCAGCAGTGATGCGGGTTCGGGTGGCTACACCTTC.

The chain employs TRBV6-1 and TRBJ2-3, with TRBD1 matching over 9 bases. V lost 10 bases, J lost 0 bases, and 5 bases stayed unmatched. This CDR3 is built from 14 residues. Germline V gene data show CDR1 as MNHNS and CDR2 as SASEGT. DNA for the CDR3: TGTGCCACCTTGGACAGGGGAAGCACAGATACGCAGTATTTT. Protein product: CATLDRGSTDTQYF.

V and J are TRBV6-5 and TRBJ1-3, with 7 bases that match TRBD1. The CDR3 contains 15 residues. CDR1 and CDR2 from the germline V gene are MNHEY and SVGAGI. V shed 0 bases, J shed 5 bases, and the junction held 4 bases outside the gene matches. This CDR3 is CASSYSVGQRNTIYF. CDR3 DNA sequence: TGTGCCAGCAGTTACTCGGTGGGACAGAGAAACACCATATATTTT.

This chain links TRBV29-1 with TRBJ2-7; 8 nucleotides align to TRBD1. The CDR3 runs to 12 residues. Per the germline V gene, CDR1 is SQVTM and CDR2 is ANQGSEA. Trimming took 5 bases from V and 5 from J; bases not matched to a gene: 5. CDR3 sequence reads: CSVTRGLDEQYF. DNA for the CDR3: TGCAGCGTTACCAGGGGGCTCGACGAGCAGTACTTC.

The V and J genes are TRBV15 and TRBJ2-1; D is unclear. Per germline, CDR1 LNHNV and CDR2 YYDKDF (reference sequence). Trimming took off 3 bases at V and 7 bases at J, with 10 bases between the two ends. The CDR3 extends over 13 amino acids. DNA for the CDR3: TGTGCCACCAGCAGTCTCTTAGAGAATGAGCAGTTCTTC. It specifies CATSSLLENEQFF.

V and J are TRBV2 and TRBJ1-1, with TRBD1 matching over 8 bases. This CDR3 spans 16 amino acids. The trim removed 6 bases at V and 6 bases at J, leaving 15 bases unmatched. CDR1 is SNHLY and CDR2 is FYNNEI in the germline V gene. Here the CDR3 reads CASRRHPGQDLAEAFF. CDR3 nucleotide sequence: TGTGCCAGCAGACGCCACCCGGGACAGGATTTGGCTGAAGCTTTCTTT.

The chain links TRBV2 to TRBJ1-1, with D possibly TRBD1 on 5 matching bases. This CDR3 is built from 12 residues. In germline, CDR1 is SNHLY, CDR2 FYNNEI. Trimming cost V 6 bases and J 3 bases, with 8 bases left between them. In DNA form, the CDR3 reads TGTGCCAGCAGGCAGGGCTACACTGAAGCTTTCTTT. It specifies CASRQGYTEAFF. Together with reference TRBV2 and TRBJ1-1, the CDR3 gives the full variable domain: EPEVTQTPSHQVTQMGQEVILRCVPISNHLYFYWYRQILGQKVEFLVSFYNNEISEKSEIFDDQFSVERPDGSNFTLKIRSTKLEDSAMYFCASRQGYTEAFFGQGTRLTVV.

CDR3 nucleotide sequence: TGTGCCAGCAGCGTATCCCTTAGGGGGTTGACTGAAGCTTTCTTT. Translation gives CASSVSLRGLTEAFF. The chain recombines TRBV9 with TRBJ1-1; the D gene is possibly TRBD1 (6 bases). Germline lookup yields CDR1 SGDLS and CDR2 YYNGEE. The CDR3 consists of 15 residues. The V end was cut by 1 base, the J end by 5 bases, with 15 bases between.

The genes are TRBV6-6 and TRBJ2-5; TRBD1 matches 8 bases. The CDR3 contains 14 residues. The V segment lost 4 bases and the J segment 4 bases; nucleotides outside the gene matches: 5. Germline V CDR1 and CDR2: MNHNY, SVGAGI (reference sequence). This chain's CDR3 is CASSSPGQGETQYF. Here the CDR3 DNA reads TGTGCCAGCAGTTCGCCCGGACAGGGAGAGACCCAGTACTTC.

V and J are TRBV29-1 and TRBJ1-2; 8 bases match TRBD1. The CDR3 totals 13 residues. The V gene end was trimmed by 6 bases and the J gene end by 1 base; junction bases not matched to a gene: 4. CDR1 is SQVTM and CDR2 is ANQGSEA in the germline V gene. The CDR3 DNA sequence: TGCAGCGTGGGACAGGTACTTAACTATGGCTACACCTTC. It is translated as CSVGQVLNYGYTF.